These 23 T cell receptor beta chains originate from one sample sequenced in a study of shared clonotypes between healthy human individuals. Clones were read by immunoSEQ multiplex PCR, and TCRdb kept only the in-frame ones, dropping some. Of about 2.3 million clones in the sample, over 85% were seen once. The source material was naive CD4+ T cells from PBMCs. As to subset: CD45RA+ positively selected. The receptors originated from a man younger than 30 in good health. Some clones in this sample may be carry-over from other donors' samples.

The CDR3: CSPRSEPQFF. CDR3 coding DNA: TGCAGTCCTCGTAGCGAACCGCAGTTCTTC. The chain joins TRBV20-1 to TRBJ2-1; D is possibly TRBD2 (5 bases). The CDR3 spans 10 residues. Per the germline V gene, CDR1 is DFQATT and CDR2 is SNEGSKA (reference sequence). The ends were cut back, 8 bases at V and 12 bases at J, with 14 bases in the middle.

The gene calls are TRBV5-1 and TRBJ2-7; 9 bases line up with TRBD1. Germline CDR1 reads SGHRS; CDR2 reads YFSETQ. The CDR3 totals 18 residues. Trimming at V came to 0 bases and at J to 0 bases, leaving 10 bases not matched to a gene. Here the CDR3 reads CASSLGGQGSRLSYEQYF. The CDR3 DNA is TGCGCCAGCAGCTTGGGGGGACAGGGTTCCCGGCTCTCCTACGAGCAGTACTTC. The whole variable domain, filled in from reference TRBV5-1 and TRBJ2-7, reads KAGVTQTPRYLIKTRGQQVTLSCSPISGHRSVSWYQQTPGQGLQFLFEYFSETQRNKGNFPGRFSGRQFSNSRSEMNVSTLELGDSALYLCASSLGGQGSRLSYEQYFGPGTRLTVT.

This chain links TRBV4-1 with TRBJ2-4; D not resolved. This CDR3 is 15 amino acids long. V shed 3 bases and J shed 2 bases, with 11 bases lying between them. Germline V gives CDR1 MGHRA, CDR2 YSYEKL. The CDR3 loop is CASSHTFGSKNIQYF. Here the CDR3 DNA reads TGCGCCAGCAGCCACACATTCGGGTCCAAAAACATTCAGTACTTC.

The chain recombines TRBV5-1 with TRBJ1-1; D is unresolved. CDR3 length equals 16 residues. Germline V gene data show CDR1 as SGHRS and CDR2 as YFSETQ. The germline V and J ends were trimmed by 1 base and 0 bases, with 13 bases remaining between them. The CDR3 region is CASSLQVNLMNTEAFF. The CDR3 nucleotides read TGCGCCAGCAGCTTGCAGGTTAACCTAATGAACACTGAAGCTTTCTTT.

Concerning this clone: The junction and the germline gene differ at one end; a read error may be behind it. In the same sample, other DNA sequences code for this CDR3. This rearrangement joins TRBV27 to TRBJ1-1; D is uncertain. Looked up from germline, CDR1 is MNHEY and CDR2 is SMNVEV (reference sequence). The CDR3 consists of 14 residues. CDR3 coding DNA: TGTGCCAGCAGTCCACGGTCTGTGAACACCGAAGCTTTCTTT. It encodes CASSPRSVNTEAFF.

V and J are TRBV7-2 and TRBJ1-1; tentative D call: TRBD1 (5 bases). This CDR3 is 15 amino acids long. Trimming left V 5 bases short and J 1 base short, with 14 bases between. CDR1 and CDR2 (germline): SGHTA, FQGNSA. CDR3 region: CASSPTGRPNTEAFF. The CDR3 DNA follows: TGTGCCAGCAGCCCCACGGGACGCCCGAACACTGAAGCTTTCTTT.

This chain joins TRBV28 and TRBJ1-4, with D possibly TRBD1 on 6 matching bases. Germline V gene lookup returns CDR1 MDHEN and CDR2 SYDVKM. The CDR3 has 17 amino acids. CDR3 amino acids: CATLGRGSPSTNEKLFF. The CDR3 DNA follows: TGTGCAACCCTCGGAAGGGGGAGCCCATCAACTAATGAAAAACTGTTTTTT.

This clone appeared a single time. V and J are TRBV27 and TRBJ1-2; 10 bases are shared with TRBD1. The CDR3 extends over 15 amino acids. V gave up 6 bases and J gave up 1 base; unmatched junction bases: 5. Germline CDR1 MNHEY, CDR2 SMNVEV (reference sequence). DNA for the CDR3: TGTGCCAGCAGCGCCGGGACAGGGGTTAACTATGGCTACACCTTC. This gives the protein CASSAGTGVNYGYTF.

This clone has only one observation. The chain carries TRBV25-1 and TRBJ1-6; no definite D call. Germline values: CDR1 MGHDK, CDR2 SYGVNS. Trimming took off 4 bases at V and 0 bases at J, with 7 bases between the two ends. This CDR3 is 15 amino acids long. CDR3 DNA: TGTGCCAGCAGTGTCGGACGCTCCTATAATTCACCCCTCCACTTT. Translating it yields CASSVGRSYNSPLHF. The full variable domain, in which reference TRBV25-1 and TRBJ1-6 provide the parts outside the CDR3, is EADIYQTPRYLVIGTGKKITLECSQTMGHDKMYWYQQDPGMELHLIHYSYGVNSTEKGDLSSESTVSRIRTEHFPLTLESARPSHTSQYLCASSVGRSYNSPLHFGNGTRLTVT.

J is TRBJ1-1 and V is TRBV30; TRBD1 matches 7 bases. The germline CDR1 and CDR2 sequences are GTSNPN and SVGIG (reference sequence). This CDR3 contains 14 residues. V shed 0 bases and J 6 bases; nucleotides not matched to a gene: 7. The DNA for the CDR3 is TGTGCCTGGAGTGTAATAGGGGGCACCTCTGAAGCTTTCTTT. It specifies CAWSVIGGTSEAFF.

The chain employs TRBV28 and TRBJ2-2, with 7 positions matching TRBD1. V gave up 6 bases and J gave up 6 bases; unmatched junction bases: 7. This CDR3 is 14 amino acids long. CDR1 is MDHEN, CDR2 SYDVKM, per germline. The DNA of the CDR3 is TGTGCCAGCAGCTCGACAGGGTATTCCGGGGAGCTGTTTTTT. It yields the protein CASSSTGYSGELFF.

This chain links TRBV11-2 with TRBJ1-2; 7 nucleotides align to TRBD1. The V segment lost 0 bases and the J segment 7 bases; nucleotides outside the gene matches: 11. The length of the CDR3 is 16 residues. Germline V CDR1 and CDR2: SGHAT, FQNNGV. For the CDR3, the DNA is TGTGCCAGCAGCTTAGAAAGACAGGGAGTTAAGGGTGGCTACACCTTC. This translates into CASSLERQGVKGGYTF.

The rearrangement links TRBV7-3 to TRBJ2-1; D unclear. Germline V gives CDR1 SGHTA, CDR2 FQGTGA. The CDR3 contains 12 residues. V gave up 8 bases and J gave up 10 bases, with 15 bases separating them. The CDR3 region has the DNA TGTGCCAGCGCCCGACAAAACGGGGAGCAGTTCTTC. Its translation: CASARQNGEQFF.

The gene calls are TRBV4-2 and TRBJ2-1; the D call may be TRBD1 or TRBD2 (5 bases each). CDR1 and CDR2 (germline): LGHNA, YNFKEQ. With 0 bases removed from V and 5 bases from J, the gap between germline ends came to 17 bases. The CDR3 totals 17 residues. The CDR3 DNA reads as TGTGCCAGCAGCCAAGACCCCCCCGGACTGGACAACAATGAGCAGTTCTTC. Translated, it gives CASSQDPPGLDNNEQFF.

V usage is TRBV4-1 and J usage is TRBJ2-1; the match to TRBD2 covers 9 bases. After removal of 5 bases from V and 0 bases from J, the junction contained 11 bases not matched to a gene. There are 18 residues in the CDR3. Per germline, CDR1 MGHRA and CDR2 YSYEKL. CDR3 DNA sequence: TGCGCCAGCAGCACTCTAGCGGGGAGAGGGGCCTCCTACAATGAGCAGTTCTTC. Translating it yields CASSTLAGRGASYNEQFF.

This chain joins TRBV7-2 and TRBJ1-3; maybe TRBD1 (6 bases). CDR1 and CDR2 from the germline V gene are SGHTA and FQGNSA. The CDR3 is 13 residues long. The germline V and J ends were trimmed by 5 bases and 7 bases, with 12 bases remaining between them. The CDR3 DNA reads TGTGCCAGCAGCCCCGCAGGGGCCAACACCATATATTTT. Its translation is CASSPAGANTIYF.

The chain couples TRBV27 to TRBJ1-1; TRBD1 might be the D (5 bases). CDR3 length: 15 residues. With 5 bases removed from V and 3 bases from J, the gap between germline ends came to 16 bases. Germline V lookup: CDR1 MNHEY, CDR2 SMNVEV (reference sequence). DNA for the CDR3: TGTGCCAGCAGTCTGCAGGGCTTATTTCACACTGAAGCTTTCTTT. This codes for CASSLQGLFHTEAFF.

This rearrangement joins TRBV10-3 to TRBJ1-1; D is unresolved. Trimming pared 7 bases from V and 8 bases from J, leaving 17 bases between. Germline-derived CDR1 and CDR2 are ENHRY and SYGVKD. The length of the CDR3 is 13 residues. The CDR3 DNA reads TGTGCCATCAAAGAAACCCAAGGCTCCGAAGCTTTCTTT. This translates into CAIKETQGSEAFF.

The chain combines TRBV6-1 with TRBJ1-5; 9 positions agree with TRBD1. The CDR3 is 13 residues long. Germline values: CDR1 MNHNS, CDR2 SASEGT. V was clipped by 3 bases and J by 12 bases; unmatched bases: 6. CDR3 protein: CASSELTGGLQHF. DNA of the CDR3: TGTGCCAGCAGTGAGTTGACAGGGGGGCTCCAGCATTTT.

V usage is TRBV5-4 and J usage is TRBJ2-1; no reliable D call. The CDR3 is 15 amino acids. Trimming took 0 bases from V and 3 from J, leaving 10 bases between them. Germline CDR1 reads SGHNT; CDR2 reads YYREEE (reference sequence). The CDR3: CASSLERYGYNEQFF. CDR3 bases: TGTGCCAGCAGCTTGGAACGCTACGGCTACAATGAGCAGTTCTTC.

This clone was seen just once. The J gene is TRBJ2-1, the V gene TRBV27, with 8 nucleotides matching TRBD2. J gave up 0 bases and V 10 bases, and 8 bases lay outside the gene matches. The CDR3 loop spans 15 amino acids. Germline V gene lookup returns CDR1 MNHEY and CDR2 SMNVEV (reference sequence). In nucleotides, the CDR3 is TGTGCCACCAGCCGCGGGGGGCCCTCCTACAATGAGCAGTTCTTC. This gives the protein CATSRGGPSYNEQFF.

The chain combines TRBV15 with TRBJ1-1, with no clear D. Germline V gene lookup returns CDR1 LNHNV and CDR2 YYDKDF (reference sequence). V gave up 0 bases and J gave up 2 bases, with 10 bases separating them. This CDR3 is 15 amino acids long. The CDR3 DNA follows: TGTGCCACCAGCAGAGATGGTCTCCTTAACACTGAAGCTTTCTTT. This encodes CATSRDGLLNTEAFF.

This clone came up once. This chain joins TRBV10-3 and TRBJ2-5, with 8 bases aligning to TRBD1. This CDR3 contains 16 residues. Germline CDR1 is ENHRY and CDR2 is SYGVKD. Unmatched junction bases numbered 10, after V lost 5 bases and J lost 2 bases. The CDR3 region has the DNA TGTGCCATCAGTTTTACCGGGACAGGAGGGCAAGAGACCCAGTACTTC. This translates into CAISFTGTGGQETQYF.